These 18 T cell receptor beta chains share one sample of origin, sequenced in a study of graft-versus-host responses after intestinal transplantation. Sequenced by immunoSEQ multiplex PCR; TCRdb stores in-frame clones only, minus some. The sample lists 9,500 to 10,000 clones, more than 75% seen once, with 2% to 3% in the top ten. Sequenced material: PBMCs, taken approximately 47 days after intestinal transplant. The receptors stem from a human patient who received an intestinal transplant, so some T cells may come from the graft donor.

The chain recombines TRBV15 with TRBJ2-3, with TRBD1 matching 8 bases. The CDR3 has 14 residues. V lost 2 bases to trimming and J lost 6 bases; unmatched junction nucleotides: 4. Germline lookup yields CDR1 LNHNV and CDR2 YYDKDF (reference sequence). This CDR3 reads CATSRRDRRDTQYF. CDR3 nucleotide sequence: TGTGCCACCAGCAGACGGGACAGGCGGGATACGCAGTATTTT.

V and J are TRBV9 and TRBJ2-7; 10 nucleotides line up with TRBD2. Per germline, CDR1 SGDLS and CDR2 YYNGEE. This CDR3 has 13 residues. V lost 4 bases to trimming and J lost 6 bases; unmatched junction nucleotides: 4. CDR3 bases: TGTGCCAGCAGCCCTAGCGGGAGTGCCGAGCAGTACTTC. It encodes CASSPSGSAEQYF.

The chain has TRBV10-2 and TRBJ2-7; D is unclear. This CDR3 region has 11 residues. Trimming removed 7 bases from V and 5 bases from J, with 9 bases in between. Looked up from germline, CDR1 is WSHSY and CDR2 is SAAADI. The CDR3 region is CASKGIHEQYF. The DNA for the CDR3 is TGCGCCAGCAAAGGGATCCACGAGCAGTACTTC.

The rearrangement joins TRBV13 to TRBJ2-3, with a possible D match to TRBD2 (6 bases). Per the germline V gene, CDR1 is PRHDT and CDR2 is FYEKMQ (reference sequence). The V end lost 0 bases, the J end lost 3 bases, and 22 bases lay between the germline ends. The CDR3 runs to 19 residues. Here the CDR3 reads CASSLGGWGTRTTTDTQYF. As DNA, the CDR3 is TGTGCCAGCAGCTTAGGGGGTTGGGGGACTCGGACCACAACAGATACGCAGTATTTT.

This chain connects TRBV5-6 to TRBJ1-2; 10 bases match TRBD1. Trimming took 1 base from V and 7 from J; bases not matched to a gene: 1. Germline values: CDR1 SGHDT, CDR2 YYEEEE. This CDR3 region has 13 residues. In DNA, the CDR3 is TGTGCCAGCAGCTTGAGGACAGGGGGTGGCTACACCTTC. Protein product: CASSLRTGGGYTF.

CDR3 in amino acids: CASSLNRGFPRETQYF. The CDR3, as DNA: TGTGCCAGCAGCCTTAATAGGGGATTCCCCCGAGAGACCCAGTACTTC. The rearrangement links TRBV27 to TRBJ2-5, with D possibly TRBD1 on 5 matching bases. Trimming pared 6 bases from V and 4 bases from J, leaving 21 bases between. CDR3 length: 16 amino acids. Germline V CDR1 and CDR2: MNHEY, SMNVEV (reference sequence).

V gene TRBV18 combines with J gene TRBJ1-1; the D gene is possibly TRBD1 (5 bases). Trimming left V 0 bases short and J 6 bases short, with 5 bases between. Germline CDR1 and CDR2: KGHSH and LQKENI. This CDR3 comprises 12 residues. The DNA of the CDR3 is TGTGCCAGCTCACCACCAGGGGCTGAAGCTTTCTTT. It codes for CASSPPGAEAFF.

This clone occurred once. J is TRBJ2-3 and V is TRBV7-6; D is undetermined. The CDR3 is made up of 16 amino acids. Trimming cost V 5 bases and J 2 bases, with 17 bases left between them. In germline, CDR1 is SGHVS, CDR2 FNYEAQ. The CDR3 nucleotides are TGTGCCAGCAGCCCCACAGTTTTTCGTAACACAGATACGCAGTATTTT. Translated, it gives CASSPTVFRNTDTQYF. Filled out from reference TRBV7-6 and TRBJ2-3, the complete variable domain reads GAGVSQSPRYKVTKRGQDVALRCDPISGHVSLYWYRQALGQGPEFLTYFNYEAQQDKSGLPNDRFSAERPEGSISTLTIQRTEQRDSAMYRCASSPTVFRNTDTQYFGPGTRLTVL.

The gene calls are TRBV9 and TRBJ2-2; 10 bases fit TRBD1. V lost 3 bases, J lost 4 bases, and 9 bases stayed unmatched. Germline CDR1 is SGDLS and CDR2 is YYNGEE. The CDR3 spans 17 residues. In nucleotides, the CDR3 is TGTGCCAGCAGCGGCCGGGACAGGGGACCTCTCACCGGGGAGCTGTTTTTT. Encoded protein: CASSGRDRGPLTGELFF.

The chain links TRBV9 to TRBJ2-5; D could derive from TRBD1 or TRBD2 (5 bases each). This CDR3 contains 16 residues. CDR1 SGDLS and CDR2 YYNGEE come from the germline V gene. Trimming shortened V by 4 bases and J by 5 bases, and 21 bases separated the two germline ends. The CDR3 is CASSSTGTGMVETQYF. The CDR3 nucleotides read TGTGCCAGCAGCTCAACCGGGACGGGTATGGTGGAGACCCAGTACTTC.

As concerns this clone: At one boundary the junction diverges from the germline segment, which might be a read error. The chain carries TRBV7-9 and TRBJ2-7, with D possibly being TRBD2 (7 bases). Germline-derived CDR1 and CDR2 are SEHNR and FQNEAQ (reference sequence). The CDR3 is 13 residues long. This CDR3 reads CDSSFGGAYEQYF. Written as DNA, the CDR3 is TGTGACAGCAGCTTTGGGGGGGCATACGAGCAGTACTTC.

The chain uses TRBV5-4 and TRBJ1-3; D gene unclear. Trimming took off 4 bases at V and 3 bases at J, with 11 bases between the two ends. Germline values: CDR1 SGHNT, CDR2 YYREEE (reference sequence). The CDR3 is made up of 14 amino acids. CDR3 sequence reads: CASSSGSDGNTIYF. DNA for the CDR3: TGTGCCAGCAGCAGCGGCAGCGATGGAAACACCATATATTTT.

V gene TRBV18 combines with J gene TRBJ2-1; 9 bases agree with TRBD1. The CDR3 is made up of 14 amino acids. V gave up 5 bases and J gave up 6 bases; unmatched junction bases: 5. Per the germline V gene, CDR1 is KGHSH and CDR2 is LQKENI. CDR3 loop: CASSMIQGANEQFF. The CDR3 coding sequence is TGTGCCAGCTCAATGATACAGGGGGCCAATGAGCAGTTCTTC.

V usage is TRBV19 and J usage is TRBJ2-2; the D call may be TRBD1 or TRBD2 (5 bases each). This CDR3 region has 13 residues. The germline V gene encodes CDR1 LNHDA and CDR2 SQIVND (reference sequence). V was cut by 9 bases and J by 4 bases, with 12 bases left in between. The CDR3 region has the DNA TGTGCCAGCCGGGACCAAGGCACCGGGGAGCTGTTTTTT. Translated: CASRDQGTGELFF.

The J gene is TRBJ2-1, the V gene TRBV7-9; D unclear. CDR3 length equals 12 residues. Germline loops: CDR1 SEHNR, CDR2 FQNEAQ (reference sequence). Trimming took off 3 bases at V and 4 bases at J, with 4 bases between the two ends. CDR3 amino acids: CASSFEYNEQFF. The CDR3 DNA follows: TGTGCCAGCAGCTTTGAGTACAATGAGCAGTTCTTC.

The chain links TRBV5-6 to TRBJ2-3; D call uncertain. CDR1 SGHDT and CDR2 YYEEEE come from the germline V gene. V was pared by 4 bases and J by 4 bases, with 16 bases between. The CDR3 length is 15 residues. CDR3 nucleotide sequence: TGTGCCAGCAGCCCCCTTTTGAGGATAGCAGATACGCAGTATTTT. As protein: CASSPLLRIADTQYF.

This chain uses TRBV5-5 with TRBJ1-2, with 8 bases fitting TRBD1. Unmatched junction bases numbered 3, after V lost 3 bases and J lost 5 bases. Germline CDR1 SGHKS, CDR2 YYEKEE (reference sequence). This CDR3 comprises 13 residues. CDR3 sequence: CASSYRTGYGYTF. The CDR3, as DNA: TGTGCCAGCAGCTATAGGACAGGGTATGGCTACACCTTC.

The chain combines TRBV5-1 with TRBJ1-2; 8 bases are shared with TRBD1. The CDR3 totals 14 residues. Germline trimming cut 0 bases from V and 7 bases from J; bases unmatched to any gene: 5. Germline lookup yields CDR1 SGHRS and CDR2 YFSETQ. CDR3 sequence reads: CASSLATTGAGYTF. CDR3 nucleotide sequence: TGCGCCAGCAGCTTGGCCACGACAGGGGCTGGCTACACCTTC. Together with reference TRBV5-1 and TRBJ1-2, the CDR3 gives the full variable domain: KAGVTQTPRYLIKTRGQQVTLSCSPISGHRSVSWYQQTPGQGLQFLFEYFSETQRNKGNFPGRFSGRQFSNSRSEMNVSTLELGDSALYLCASSLATTGAGYTFGSGTRLTVV.